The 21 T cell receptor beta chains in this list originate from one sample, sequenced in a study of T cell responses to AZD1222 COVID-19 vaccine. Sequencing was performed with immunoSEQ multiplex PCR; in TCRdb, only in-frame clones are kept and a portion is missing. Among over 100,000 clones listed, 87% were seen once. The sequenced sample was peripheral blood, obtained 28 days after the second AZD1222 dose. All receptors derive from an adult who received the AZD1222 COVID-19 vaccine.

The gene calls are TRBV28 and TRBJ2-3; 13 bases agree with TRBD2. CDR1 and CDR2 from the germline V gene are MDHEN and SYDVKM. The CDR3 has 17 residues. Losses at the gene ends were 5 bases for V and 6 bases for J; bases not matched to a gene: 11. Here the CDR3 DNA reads TGTGCCAGCAGTCAGCCGGGACTAGCGGGGCAAGGGGATACGCAGTATTTT. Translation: CASSQPGLAGQGDTQYF.

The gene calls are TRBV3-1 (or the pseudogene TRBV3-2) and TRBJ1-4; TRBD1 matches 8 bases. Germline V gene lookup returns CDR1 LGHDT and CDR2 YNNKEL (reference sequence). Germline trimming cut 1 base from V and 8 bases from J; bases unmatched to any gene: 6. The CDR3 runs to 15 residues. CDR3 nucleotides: TGTGCCAGCAGCCAAGGACAGGGGACCGGGGAAAAACTGTTTTTT. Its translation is CASSQGQGTGEKLFF.

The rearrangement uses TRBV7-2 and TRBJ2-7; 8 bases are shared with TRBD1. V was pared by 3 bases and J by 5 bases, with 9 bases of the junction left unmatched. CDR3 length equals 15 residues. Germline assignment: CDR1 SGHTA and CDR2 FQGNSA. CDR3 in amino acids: CASSFPRTGPNEQYF. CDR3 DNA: TGTGCCAGCAGCTTTCCTCGGACAGGGCCGAACGAGCAGTACTTC.

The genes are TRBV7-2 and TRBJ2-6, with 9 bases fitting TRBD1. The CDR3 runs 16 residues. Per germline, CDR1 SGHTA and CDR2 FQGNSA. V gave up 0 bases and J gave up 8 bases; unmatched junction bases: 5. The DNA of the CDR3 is TGTGCCAGCAGCTTAGCACCGGGACAGGGCTCCAACGTCCTGACTTTC. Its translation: CASSLAPGQGSNVLTF.

DNA of the CDR3: TGTGCCAGCAGACAGACAGGGTCTAATGAAAAACTGTTTTTT. Amino acid sequence: CASRQTGSNEKLFF. The V gene is TRBV6-5, the J gene TRBJ1-4, with TRBD1 identical over 7 bases. J was trimmed by 3 bases and V by 6 bases; bases with no gene match: 4. The germline gives CDR1 MNHEY, CDR2 SVGAGI. The CDR3 length is 14 residues.

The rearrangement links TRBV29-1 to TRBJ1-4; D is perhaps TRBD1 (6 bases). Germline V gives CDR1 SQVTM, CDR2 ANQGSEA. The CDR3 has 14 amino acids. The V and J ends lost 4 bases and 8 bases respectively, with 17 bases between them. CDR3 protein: CSVVISRGEEKLFF. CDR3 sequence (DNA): TGCAGCGTTGTAATTTCCAGGGGAGAGGAAAAACTGTTTTTT.

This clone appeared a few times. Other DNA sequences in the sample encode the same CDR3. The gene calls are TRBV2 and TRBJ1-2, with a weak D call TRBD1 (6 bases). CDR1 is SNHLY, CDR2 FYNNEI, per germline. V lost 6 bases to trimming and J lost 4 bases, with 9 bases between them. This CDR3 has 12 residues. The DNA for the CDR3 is TGTGCCAGCAGCGAACAGGGCTATGGCTACACCTTC. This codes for CASSEQGYGYTF.

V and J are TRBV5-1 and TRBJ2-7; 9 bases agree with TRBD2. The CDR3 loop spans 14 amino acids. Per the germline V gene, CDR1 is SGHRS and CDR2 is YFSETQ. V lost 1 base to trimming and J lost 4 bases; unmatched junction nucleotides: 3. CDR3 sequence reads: CASSLPSGEYEQYF. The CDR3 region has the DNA TGCGCCAGCAGCTTGCCTAGCGGGGAGTACGAGCAGTACTTC.

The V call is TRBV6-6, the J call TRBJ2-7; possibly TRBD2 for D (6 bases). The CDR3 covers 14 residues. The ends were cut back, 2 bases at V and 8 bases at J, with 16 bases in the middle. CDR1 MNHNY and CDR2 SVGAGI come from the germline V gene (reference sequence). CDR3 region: CASSYGSQGLQQYF. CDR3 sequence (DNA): TGTGCCAGCAGTTACGGGTCCCAGGGACTCCAGCAGTACTTC.

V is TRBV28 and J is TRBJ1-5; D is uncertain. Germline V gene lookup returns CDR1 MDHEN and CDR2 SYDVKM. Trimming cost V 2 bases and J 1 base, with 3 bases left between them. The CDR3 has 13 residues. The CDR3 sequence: CASSLDSNQPQHF. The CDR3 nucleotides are TGTGCCAGCAGTTTAGACAGCAATCAGCCCCAGCATTTT.

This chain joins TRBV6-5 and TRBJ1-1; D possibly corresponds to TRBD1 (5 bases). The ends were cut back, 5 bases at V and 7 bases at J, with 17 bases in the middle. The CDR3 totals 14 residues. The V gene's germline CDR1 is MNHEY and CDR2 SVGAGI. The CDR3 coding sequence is TGTGCCAGCAGTAGCGGGGGGACTGCAGGTGAAGCTTTCTTT. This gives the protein CASSSGGTAGEAFF.

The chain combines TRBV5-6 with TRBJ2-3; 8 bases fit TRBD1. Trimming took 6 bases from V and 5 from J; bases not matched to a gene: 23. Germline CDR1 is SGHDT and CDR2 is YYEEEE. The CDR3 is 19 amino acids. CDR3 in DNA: TGTGCCAGCACCCAGAGCAGGGGGCTTCTGAGGGGGCTGATAGATACGCAGTATTTT. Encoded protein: CASTQSRGLLRGLIDTQYF.

The CDR3 DNA follows: TGTGCCAGCAGTCCCCTCGGTTTCGCGGGTGGGACCGGGGAGCTGTTTTTT. Protein sequence: CASSPLGFAGGTGELFF. The chain employs TRBV2 and TRBJ2-2, with a weak D call TRBD2 (5 bases). The CDR3 is made up of 17 amino acids. Trimming took off 5 bases at V and 5 bases at J, with 21 bases between the two ends. In germline, CDR1 is SNHLY, CDR2 FYNNEI.

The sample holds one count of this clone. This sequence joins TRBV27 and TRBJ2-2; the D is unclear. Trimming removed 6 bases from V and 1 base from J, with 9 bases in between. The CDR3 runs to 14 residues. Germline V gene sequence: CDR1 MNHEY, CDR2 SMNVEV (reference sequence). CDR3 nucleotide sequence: TGTGCCAGCAGCCCTCCATGGAACACCGGGGAGCTGTTTTTT. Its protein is CASSPPWNTGELFF.

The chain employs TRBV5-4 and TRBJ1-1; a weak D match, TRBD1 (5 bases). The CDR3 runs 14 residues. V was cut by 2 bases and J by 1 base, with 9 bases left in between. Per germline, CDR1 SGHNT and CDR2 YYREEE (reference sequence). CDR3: CASSLIGQNTEAFF. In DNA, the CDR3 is TGTGCCAGCAGCTTAATTGGACAGAACACTGAAGCTTTCTTT.

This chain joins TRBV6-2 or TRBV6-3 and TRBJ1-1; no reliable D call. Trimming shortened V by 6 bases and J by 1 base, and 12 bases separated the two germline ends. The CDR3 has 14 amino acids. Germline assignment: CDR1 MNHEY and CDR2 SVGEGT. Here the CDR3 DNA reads TGTGCCAGCAGCCCACAGCTACAGAACACTGAAGCTTTCTTT. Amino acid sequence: CASSPQLQNTEAFF.

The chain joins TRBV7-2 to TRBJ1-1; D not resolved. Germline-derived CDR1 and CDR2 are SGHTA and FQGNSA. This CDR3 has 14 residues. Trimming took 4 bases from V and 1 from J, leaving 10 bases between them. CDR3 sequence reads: CASSWAPGNTEAFF. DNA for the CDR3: TGTGCCAGCAGCTGGGCCCCAGGGAACACTGAAGCTTTCTTT.

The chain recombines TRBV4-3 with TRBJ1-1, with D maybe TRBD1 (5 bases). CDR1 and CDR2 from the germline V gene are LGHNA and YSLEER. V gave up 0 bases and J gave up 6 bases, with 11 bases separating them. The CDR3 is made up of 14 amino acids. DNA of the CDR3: TGCGCCAGCAGCCAAGATCGATGGGGCGCTGAAGCTTTCTTT. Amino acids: CASSQDRWGAEAFF.

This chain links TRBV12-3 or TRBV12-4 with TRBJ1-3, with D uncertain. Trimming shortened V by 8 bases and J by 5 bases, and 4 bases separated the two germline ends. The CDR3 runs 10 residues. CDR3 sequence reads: CASGRNTIYF. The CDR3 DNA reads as TGTGCCAGCGGACGAAACACCATATATTTT.

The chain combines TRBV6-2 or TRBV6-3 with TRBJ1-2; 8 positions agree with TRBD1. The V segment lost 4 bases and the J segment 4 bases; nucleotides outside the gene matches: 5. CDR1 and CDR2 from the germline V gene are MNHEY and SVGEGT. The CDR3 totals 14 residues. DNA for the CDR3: TGTGCCAGCAGTTTATCAGGGGGCGTCTATGGCTACACCTTC. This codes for CASSLSGGVYGYTF.

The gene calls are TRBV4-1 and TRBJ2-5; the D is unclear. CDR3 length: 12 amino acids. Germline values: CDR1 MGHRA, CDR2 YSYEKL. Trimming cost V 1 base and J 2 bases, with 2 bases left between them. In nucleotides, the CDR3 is TGCGCCAGCAGCCAAGCACAAGAGACCCAGTACTTC. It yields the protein CASSQAQETQYF.